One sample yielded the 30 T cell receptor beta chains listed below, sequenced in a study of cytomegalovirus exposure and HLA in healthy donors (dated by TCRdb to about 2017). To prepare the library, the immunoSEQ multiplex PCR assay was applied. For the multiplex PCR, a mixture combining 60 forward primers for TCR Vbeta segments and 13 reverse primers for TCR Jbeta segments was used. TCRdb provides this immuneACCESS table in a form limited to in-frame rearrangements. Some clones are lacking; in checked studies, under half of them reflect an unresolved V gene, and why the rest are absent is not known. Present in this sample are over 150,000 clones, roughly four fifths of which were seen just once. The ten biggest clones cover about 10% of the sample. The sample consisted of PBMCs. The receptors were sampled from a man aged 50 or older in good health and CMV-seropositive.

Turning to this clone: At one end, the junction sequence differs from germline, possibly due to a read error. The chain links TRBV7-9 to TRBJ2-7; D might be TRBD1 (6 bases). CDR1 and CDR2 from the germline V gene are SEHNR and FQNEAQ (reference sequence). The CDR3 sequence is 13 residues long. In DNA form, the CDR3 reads TGTGTCAGCAGCCAACAGGGAGACTACGAGCAGTACTTC. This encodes CVSSQQGDYEQYF.

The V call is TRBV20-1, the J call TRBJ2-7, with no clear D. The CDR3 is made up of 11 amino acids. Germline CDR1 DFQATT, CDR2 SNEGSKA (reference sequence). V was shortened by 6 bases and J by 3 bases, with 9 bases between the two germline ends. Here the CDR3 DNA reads TGCAGTGCGGCCGAAGACTACGAGCAGTACTTC. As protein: CSAAEDYEQYF.

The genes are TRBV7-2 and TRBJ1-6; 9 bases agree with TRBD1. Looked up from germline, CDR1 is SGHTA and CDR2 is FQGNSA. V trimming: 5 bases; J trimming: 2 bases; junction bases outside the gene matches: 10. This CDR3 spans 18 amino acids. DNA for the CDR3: TGTGCCAGCAGCCATACCGGGACAGGGTTTACCTATAATTCACCCCTCCACTTT. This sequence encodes CASSHTGTGFTYNSPLHF.

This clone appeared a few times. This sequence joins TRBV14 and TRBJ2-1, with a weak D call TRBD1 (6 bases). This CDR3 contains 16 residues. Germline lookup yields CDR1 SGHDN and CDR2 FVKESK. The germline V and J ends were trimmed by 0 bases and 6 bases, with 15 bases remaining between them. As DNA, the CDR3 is TGTGCCAGCAGCCAAGATTCCTGGGGGCGGAGCAATGAGCAGTTCTTC. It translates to CASSQDSWGRSNEQFF. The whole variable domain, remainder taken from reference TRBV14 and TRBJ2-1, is EAGVTQFPSHSVIEKGQTVTLRCDPISGHDNLYWYRRVMGKEIKFLLHFVKESKQDESGMPNNRFLAERTGGTYSTLKVQPAELEDSGVYFCASSQDSWGRSNEQFFGPGTRLTVL.

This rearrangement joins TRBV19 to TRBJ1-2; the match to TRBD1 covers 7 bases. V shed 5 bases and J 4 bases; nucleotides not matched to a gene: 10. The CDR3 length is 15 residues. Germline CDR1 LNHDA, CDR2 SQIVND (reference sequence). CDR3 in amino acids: CASSEIAGGFYGYTF. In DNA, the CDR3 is TGTGCCAGTAGTGAGATCGCAGGGGGTTTCTATGGCTACACCTTC.

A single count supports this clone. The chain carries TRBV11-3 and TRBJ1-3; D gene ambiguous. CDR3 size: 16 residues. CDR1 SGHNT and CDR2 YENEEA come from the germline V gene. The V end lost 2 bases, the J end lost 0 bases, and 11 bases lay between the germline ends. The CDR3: CASSLTAGNSGNTIYF. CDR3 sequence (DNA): TGTGCCAGCAGCTTAACGGCGGGGAACTCTGGAAACACCATATATTTT.

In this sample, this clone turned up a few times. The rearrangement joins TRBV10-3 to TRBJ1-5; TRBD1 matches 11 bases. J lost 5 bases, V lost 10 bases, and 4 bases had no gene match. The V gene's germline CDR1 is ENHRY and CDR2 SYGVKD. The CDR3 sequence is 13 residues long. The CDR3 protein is CATGQGAYQPQHF. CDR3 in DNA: TGTGCCACTGGACAGGGGGCCTATCAGCCCCAGCATTTT.

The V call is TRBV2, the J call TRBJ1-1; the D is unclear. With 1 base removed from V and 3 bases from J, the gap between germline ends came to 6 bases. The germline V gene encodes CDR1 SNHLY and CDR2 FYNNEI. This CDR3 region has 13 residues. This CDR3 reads CASSEVADTEAFF. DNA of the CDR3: TGTGCCAGCAGTGAAGTCGCGGACACTGAAGCTTTCTTT.

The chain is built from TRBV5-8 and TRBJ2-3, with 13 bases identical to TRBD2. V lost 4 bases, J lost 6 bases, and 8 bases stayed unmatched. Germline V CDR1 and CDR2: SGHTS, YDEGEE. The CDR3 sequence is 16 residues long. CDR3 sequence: CASSVGLAGAGDTQYF. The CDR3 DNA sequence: TGTGCCAGCAGCGTCGGACTAGCGGGGGCGGGGGATACGCAGTATTTT. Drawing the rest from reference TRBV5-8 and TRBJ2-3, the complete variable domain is EAGVTQSPTHLIKTRGQQATLRCSPISGHTSVYWYQQALGLGLQFLLWYDEGEERNRGNFPPRFSGRQFPNYSSELNVNALELEDSALYLCASSVGLAGAGDTQYFGPGTRLTVL.

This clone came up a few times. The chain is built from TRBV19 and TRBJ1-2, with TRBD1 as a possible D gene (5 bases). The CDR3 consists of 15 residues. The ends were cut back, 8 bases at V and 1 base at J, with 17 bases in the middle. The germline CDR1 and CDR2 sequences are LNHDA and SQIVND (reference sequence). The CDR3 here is CASRGAANRNYGYTF. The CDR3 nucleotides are TGTGCCAGTCGTGGGGCAGCCAATCGTAACTATGGCTACACCTTC.

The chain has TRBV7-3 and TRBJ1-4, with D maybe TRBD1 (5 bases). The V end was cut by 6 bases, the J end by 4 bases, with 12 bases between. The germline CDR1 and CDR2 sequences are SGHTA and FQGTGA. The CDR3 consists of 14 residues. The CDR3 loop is CASSTGGGNEKLFF. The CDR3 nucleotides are TGTGCCAGCAGTACTGGGGGGGGTAATGAAAAACTGTTTTTT.

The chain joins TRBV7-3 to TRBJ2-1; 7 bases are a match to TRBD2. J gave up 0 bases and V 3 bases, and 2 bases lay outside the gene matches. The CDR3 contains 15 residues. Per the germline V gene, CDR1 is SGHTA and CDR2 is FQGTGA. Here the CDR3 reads CASSFLAASYNEQFF. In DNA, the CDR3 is TGTGCCAGCAGCTTTCTAGCGGCCTCCTACAATGAGCAGTTCTTC.

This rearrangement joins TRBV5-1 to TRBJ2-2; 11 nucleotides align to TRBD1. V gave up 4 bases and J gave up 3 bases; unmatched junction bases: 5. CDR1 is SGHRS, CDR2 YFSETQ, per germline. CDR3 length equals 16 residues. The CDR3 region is CASSPWTGGHTGELFF. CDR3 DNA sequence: TGCGCCAGCAGCCCGTGGACAGGGGGCCACACCGGGGAGCTGTTTTTT. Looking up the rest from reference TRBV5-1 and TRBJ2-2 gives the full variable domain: KAGVTQTPRYLIKTRGQQVTLSCSPISGHRSVSWYQQTPGQGLQFLFEYFSETQRNKGNFPGRFSGRQFSNSRSEMNVSTLELGDSALYLCASSPWTGGHTGELFFGEGSRLTVL.

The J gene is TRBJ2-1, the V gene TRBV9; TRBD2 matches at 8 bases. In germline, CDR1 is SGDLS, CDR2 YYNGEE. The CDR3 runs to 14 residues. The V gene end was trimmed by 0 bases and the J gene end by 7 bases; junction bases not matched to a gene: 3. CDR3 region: CASSVAGGANEQFF. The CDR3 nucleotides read TGTGCCAGCAGCGTAGCGGGGGGGGCTAATGAGCAGTTCTTC.

CDR3 region: CASSVRQGTYEQYF. The DNA of the CDR3 is TGTGCCAGCAGTGTGCGACAGGGTACCTACGAGCAGTACTTC. The V and J genes are TRBV2 and TRBJ2-7; the match to TRBD1 covers 7 bases. V shed 4 bases and J 2 bases; nucleotides not matched to a gene: 5. This CDR3 comprises 14 residues. Germline V gene sequence: CDR1 SNHLY, CDR2 FYNNEI.

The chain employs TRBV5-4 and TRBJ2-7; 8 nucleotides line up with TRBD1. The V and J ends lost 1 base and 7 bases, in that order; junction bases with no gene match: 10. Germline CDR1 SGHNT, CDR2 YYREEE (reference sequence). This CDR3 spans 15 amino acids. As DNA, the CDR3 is TGTGCCAGCAGCTTGTCCGGACAGGGTTCTAGGGAGCAGTACTTC. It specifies CASSLSGQGSREQYF. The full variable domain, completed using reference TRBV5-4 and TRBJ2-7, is ETGVTQSPTHLIKTRGQQVTLRCSSQSGHNTVSWYQQALGQGPQFIFQYYREEENGRGNFPPRFSGLQFPNYSSELNVNALELDDSALYLCASSLSGQGSREQYFGPGTRLTVT.

Here the CDR3 reads CASSLWDRGNEKLFF. The CDR3 DNA follows: TGTGCCAGCAGCTTGTGGGACAGGGGTAATGAAAAACTGTTTTTT. The chain has TRBV5-6 and TRBJ1-4, with 10 bases fitting TRBD1. V dropped 1 base and J dropped 4; count of bases not matched to a gene: 1. The germline V gene has CDR1 SGHDT and CDR2 YYEEEE. CDR3 length: 15 amino acids.

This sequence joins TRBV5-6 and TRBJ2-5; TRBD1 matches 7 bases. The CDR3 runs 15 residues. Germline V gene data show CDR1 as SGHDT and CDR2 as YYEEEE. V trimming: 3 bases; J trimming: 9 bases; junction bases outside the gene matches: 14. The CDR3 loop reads CASSSQPESRGPQYF. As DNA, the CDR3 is TGTGCCAGCAGCTCTCAACCCGAGAGTAGGGGGCCCCAGTACTTC.

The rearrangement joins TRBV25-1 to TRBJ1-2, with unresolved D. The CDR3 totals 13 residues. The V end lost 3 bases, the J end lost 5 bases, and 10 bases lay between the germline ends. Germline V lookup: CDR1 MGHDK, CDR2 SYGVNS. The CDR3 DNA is TGTGCCAGCAGTGATCACTCGAAGTATGGCTACACCTTC. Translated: CASSDHSKYGYTF.

The CDR3 DNA reads as TGCGCCAGCAGGCAGGGCTCTGAAGCTTTCTTT. This gives the protein CASRQGSEAFF. The V and J genes are TRBV5-1 and TRBJ1-1; D may be TRBD1 (5 bases). CDR1 and CDR2 (germline): SGHRS, YFSETQ. V dropped 5 bases and J dropped 6 bases, with 8 bases sitting between them. The CDR3 totals 11 residues.

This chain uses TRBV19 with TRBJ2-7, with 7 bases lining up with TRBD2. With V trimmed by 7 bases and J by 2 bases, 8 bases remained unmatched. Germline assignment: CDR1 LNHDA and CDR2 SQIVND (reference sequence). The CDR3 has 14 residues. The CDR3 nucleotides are TGTGCCAGTACGGGCGGAGCGGGGCCCTACGAGCAGTACTTC. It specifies CASTGGAGPYEQYF.

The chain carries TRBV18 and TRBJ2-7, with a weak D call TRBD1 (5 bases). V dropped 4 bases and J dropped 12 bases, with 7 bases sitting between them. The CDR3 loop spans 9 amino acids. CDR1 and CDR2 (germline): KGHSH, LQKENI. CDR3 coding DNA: TGTGCCAGCTCACATCAGGGGTACTTC. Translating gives CASSHQGYF.

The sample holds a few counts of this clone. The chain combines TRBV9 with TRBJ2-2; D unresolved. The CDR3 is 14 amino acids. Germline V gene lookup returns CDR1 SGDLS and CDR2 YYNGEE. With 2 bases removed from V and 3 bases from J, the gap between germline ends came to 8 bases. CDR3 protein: CASSVWAYTGELFF. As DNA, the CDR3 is TGTGCCAGCAGCGTCTGGGCGTACACCGGGGAGCTGTTTTTT.

CDR3 loop: CASSFVTTGTYEQYF. For the CDR3, the DNA is TGTGCCAGCAGCTTCGTCACGACAGGAACTTACGAGCAGTACTTC. The chain couples TRBV5-5 to TRBJ2-7; a weak D match, TRBD1 (6 bases). Germline V gene data show CDR1 as SGHKS and CDR2 as YYEKEE (reference sequence). V was clipped by 2 bases and J by 4 bases, with 16 bases between them. The length of the CDR3 is 15 residues.

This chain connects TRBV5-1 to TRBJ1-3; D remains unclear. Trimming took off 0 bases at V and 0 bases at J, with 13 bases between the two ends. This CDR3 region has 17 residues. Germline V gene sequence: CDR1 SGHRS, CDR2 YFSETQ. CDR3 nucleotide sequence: TGCGCCAGCAGCTTGGCCGGGGAGCCTAGCTCTGGAAACACCATATATTTT. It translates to CASSLAGEPSSGNTIYF. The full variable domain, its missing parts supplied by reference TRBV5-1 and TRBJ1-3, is KAGVTQTPRYLIKTRGQQVTLSCSPISGHRSVSWYQQTPGQGLQFLFEYFSETQRNKGNFPGRFSGRQFSNSRSEMNVSTLELGDSALYLCASSLAGEPSSGNTIYFGEGSWLTVV.

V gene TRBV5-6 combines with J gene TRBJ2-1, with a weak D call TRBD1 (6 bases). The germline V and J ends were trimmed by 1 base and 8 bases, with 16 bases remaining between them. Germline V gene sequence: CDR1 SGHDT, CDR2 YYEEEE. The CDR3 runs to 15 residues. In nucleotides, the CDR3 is TGTGCCAGCAGCTTGATACAGGGAGCGAGGGATGAGCAGTTCTTC. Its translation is CASSLIQGARDEQFF. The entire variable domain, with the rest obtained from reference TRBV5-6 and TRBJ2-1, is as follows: DAGVTQSPTHLIKTRGQQVTLRCSPKSGHDTVSWYQQALGQGPQFIFQYYEEEERQRGNFPDRFSGHQFPNYSSELNVNALLLGDSALYLCASSLIQGARDEQFFGPGTRLTVL.

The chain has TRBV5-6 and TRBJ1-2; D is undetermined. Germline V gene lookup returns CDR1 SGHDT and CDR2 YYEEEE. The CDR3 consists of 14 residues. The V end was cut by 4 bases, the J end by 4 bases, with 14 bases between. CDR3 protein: CASSAGPPTYGYTF. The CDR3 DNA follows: TGTGCCAGCAGCGCTGGGCCCCCCACCTATGGCTACACCTTC. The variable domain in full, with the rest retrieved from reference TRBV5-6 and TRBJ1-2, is DAGVTQSPTHLIKTRGQQVTLRCSPKSGHDTVSWYQQALGQGPQFIFQYYEEEERQRGNFPDRFSGHQFPNYSSELNVNALLLGDSALYLCASSAGPPTYGYTFGSGTRLTVV.

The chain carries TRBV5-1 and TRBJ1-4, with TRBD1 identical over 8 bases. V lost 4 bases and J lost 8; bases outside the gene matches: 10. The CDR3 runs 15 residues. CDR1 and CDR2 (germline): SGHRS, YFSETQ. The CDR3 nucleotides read TGCGCCAGCAGCCCAGACAGGGGTGGAGAGGAAAAACTGTTTTTT. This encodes CASSPDRGGEEKLFF. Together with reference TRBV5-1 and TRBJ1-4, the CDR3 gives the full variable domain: KAGVTQTPRYLIKTRGQQVTLSCSPISGHRSVSWYQQTPGQGLQFLFEYFSETQRNKGNFPGRFSGRQFSNSRSEMNVSTLELGDSALYLCASSPDRGGEEKLFFGSGTQLSVL.

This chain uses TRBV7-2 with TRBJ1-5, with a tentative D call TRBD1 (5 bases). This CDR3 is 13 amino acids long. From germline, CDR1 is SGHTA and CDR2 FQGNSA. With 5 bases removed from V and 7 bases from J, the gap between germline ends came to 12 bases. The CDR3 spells CASSPNGGQPQHF. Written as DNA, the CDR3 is TGTGCCAGCAGCCCCAACGGGGGACAGCCCCAGCATTTT.

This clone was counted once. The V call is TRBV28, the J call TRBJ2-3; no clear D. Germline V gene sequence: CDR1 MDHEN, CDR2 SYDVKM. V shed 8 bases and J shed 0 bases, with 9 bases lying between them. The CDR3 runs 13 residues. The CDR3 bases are TGTGCCAGCGGAGTAGCTAGCACAGATACGCAGTATTTT. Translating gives CASGVASTDTQYF.